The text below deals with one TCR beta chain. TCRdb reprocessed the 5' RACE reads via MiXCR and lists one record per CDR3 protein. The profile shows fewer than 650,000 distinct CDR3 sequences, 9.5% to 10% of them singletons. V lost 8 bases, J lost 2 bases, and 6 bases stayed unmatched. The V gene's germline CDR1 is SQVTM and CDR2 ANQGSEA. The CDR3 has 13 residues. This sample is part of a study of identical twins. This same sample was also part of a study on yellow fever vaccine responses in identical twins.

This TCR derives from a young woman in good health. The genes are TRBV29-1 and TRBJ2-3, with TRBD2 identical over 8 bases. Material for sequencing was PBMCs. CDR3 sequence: CSLKAGDTDTQYF. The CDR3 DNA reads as TGCAGCTTAAAAGCGGGAGACACAGATACGCAGTATTTT.